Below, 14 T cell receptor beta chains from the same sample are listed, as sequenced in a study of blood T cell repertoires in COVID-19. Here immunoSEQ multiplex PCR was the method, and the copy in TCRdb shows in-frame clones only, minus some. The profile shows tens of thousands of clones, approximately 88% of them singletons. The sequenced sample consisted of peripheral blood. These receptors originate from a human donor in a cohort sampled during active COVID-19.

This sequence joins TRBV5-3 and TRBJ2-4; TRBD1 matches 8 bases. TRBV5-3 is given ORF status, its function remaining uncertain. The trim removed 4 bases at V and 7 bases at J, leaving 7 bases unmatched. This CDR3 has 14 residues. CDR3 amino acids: CARSPPDRVNIQYF. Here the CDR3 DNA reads TGTGCCAGAAGCCCCCCGGACAGGGTGAACATTCAGTACTTC.

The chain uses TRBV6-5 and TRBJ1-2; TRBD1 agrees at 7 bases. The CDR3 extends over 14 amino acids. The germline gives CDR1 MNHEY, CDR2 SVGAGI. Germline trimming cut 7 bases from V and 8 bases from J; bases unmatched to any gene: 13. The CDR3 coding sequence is TGTGCCAGCAACCAGGGCAGGGGGATCAAGGGCTACACCTTC. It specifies CASNQGRGIKGYTF.

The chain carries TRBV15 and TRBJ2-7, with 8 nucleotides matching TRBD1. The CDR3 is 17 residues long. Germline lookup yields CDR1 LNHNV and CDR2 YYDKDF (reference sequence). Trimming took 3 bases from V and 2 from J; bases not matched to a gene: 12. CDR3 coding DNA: TGTGCCACCAGCAGTCGCCGGACAGGGCTACTCGCCTACGAGCAGTACTTC. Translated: CATSSRRTGLLAYEQYF.

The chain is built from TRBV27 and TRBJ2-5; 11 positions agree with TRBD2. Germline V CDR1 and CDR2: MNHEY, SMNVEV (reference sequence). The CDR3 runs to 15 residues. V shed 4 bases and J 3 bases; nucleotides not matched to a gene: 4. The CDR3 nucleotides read TGTGCCAGCAGTTCGCCGGGACTAGCGGAAGAGACCCAGTACTTC. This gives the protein CASSSPGLAEETQYF.

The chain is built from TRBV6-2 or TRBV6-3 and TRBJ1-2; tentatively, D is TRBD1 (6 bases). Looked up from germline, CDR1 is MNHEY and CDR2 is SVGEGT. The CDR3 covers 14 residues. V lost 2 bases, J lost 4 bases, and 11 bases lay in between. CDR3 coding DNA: TGTGCCAGCAGTTACCGTGGACAGCTCTATGGCTACACCTTC. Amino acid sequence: CASSYRGQLYGYTF.

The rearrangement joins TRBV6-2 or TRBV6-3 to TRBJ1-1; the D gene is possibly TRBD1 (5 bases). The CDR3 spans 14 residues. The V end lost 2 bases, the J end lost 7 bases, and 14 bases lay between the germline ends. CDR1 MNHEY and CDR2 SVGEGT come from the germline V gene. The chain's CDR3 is CASSYHGDSVEAFF. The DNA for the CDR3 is TGTGCCAGCAGTTACCATGGTGACAGCGTTGAAGCTTTCTTT.

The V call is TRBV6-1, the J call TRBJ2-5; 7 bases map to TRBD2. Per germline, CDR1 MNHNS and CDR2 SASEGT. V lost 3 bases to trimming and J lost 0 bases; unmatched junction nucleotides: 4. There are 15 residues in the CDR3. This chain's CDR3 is CASSETSSYQETQYF. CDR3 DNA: TGTGCCAGCAGTGAGACTAGCAGCTACCAAGAGACCCAGTACTTC.

The CDR3 protein is CASSFSSGANVLTF. The CDR3 DNA sequence: TGTGCCAGCAGTTTTAGCTCTGGGGCCAACGTCCTGACTTTC. The chain employs TRBV27 and TRBJ2-6; D unclear. CDR1 is MNHEY, CDR2 SMNVEV, per germline (reference sequence). V was trimmed by 3 bases and J by 0 bases, leaving 3 bases between them. This CDR3 is built from 14 residues.

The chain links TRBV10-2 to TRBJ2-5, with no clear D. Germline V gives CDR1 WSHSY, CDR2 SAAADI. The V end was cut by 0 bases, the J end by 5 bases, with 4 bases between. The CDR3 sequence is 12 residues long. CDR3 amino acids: CASSESLETQYF. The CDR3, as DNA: TGCGCCAGCAGTGAGTCCCTCGAGACCCAGTACTTC.

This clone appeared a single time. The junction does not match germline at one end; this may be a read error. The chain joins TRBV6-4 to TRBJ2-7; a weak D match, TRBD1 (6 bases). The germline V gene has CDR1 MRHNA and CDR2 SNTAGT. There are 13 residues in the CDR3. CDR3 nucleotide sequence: TGTGCCAGCAGCGCCGATCGGGACACCCCTGTATTCTTC. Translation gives CASSADRDTPVFF.

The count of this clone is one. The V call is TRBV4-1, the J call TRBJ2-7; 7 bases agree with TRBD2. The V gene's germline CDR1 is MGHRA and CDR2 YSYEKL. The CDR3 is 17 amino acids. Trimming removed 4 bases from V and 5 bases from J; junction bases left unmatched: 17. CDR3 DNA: TGCGCCAGCAGCCTAATTTTCGGTGCGAGCGGGAAGGACGAGCAGTACTTC. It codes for CASSLIFGASGKDEQYF.

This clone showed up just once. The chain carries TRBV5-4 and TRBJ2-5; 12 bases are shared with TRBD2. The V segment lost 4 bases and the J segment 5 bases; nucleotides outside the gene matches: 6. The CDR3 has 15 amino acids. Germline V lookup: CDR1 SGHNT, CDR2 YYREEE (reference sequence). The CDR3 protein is CASSIRLAGEETQYF. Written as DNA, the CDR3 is TGTGCCAGCAGCATTCGACTAGCGGGAGAGGAGACCCAGTACTTC.

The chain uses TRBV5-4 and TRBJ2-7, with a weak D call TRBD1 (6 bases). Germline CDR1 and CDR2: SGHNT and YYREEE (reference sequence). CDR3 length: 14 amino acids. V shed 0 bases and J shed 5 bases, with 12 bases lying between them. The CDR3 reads CASSLGQGRDEQYF. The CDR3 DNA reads TGTGCCAGCAGCTTGGGGCAGGGGCGGGACGAGCAGTACTTC.

The CDR3 loop reads CASSPILSSSYNSPLHF. The CDR3 nucleotides are TGTGCCAGCTCACCAATCCTTTCCAGCTCCTATAATTCACCCCTCCACTTT. The rearrangement links TRBV18 to TRBJ1-6; D gene uncertain. The germline V gene has CDR1 KGHSH and CDR2 LQKENI. The CDR3 consists of 17 residues. Trimming cost V 2 bases and J 0 bases, with 11 bases left between them.